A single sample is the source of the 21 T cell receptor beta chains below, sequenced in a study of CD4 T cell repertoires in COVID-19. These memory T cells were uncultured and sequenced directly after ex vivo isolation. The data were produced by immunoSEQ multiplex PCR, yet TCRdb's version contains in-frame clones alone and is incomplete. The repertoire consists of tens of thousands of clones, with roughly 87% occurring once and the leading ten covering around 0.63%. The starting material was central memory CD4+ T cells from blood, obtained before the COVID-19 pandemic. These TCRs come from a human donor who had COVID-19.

DNA of the CDR3: TGTGCCAGCAGCTATAGGACTAGCGCGCAAGAGACCCAGTACTTC. This sequence encodes CASSYRTSAQETQYF. V usage is TRBV5-6 and J usage is TRBJ2-5; 9 nucleotides align to TRBD2. The CDR3 runs to 15 residues. CDR1 and CDR2 from the germline V gene are SGHDT and YYEEEE. V was pared by 3 bases and J by 2 bases, with 5 bases of the junction left unmatched.

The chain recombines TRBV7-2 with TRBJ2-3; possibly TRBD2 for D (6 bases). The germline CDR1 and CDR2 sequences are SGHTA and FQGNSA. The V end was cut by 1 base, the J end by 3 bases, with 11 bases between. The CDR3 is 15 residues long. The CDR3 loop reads CASSLVSGGTDTQYF. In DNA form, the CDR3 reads TGTGCCAGCAGCTTAGTCTCAGGAGGGACAGATACGCAGTATTTT.

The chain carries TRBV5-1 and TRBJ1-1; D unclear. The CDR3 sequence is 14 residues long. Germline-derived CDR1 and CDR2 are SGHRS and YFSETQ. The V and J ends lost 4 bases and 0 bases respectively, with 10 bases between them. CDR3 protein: CASSRESLNTEAFF. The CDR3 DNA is TGCGCCAGCAGCAGGGAGTCCTTGAACACTGAAGCTTTCTTT.

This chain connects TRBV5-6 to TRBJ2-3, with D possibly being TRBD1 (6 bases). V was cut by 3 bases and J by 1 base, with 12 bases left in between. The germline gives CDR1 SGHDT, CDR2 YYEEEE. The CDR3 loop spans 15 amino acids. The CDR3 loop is CASSWLGQGTDTQYF. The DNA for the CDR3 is TGTGCCAGCAGCTGGCTGGGACAAGGCACAGATACGCAGTATTTT.

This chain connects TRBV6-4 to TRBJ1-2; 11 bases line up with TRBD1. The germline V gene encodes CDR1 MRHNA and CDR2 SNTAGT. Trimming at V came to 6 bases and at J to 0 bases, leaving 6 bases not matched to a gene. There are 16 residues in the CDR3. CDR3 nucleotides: TGTGCCAGCAGCGAGGACAGGGGGCGATCTAACTATGGCTACACCTTC. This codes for CASSEDRGRSNYGYTF.

CDR3 sequence (DNA): TGTGCCAGCAGCTTGAGCGAGGGCGGGGAGCTGTTTTTT. This translates into CASSLSEGGELFF. The chain joins TRBV5-4 to TRBJ2-2; maybe TRBD2 (5 bases). V was clipped by 1 base and J by 7 bases, with 8 bases between them. Germline CDR1 and CDR2: SGHNT and YYREEE (reference sequence). This CDR3 has 13 amino acids.

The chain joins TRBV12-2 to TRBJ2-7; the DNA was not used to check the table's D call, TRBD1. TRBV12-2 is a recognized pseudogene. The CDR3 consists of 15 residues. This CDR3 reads CASPRTGTLSYEQYF. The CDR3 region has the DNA TGTGCAAGTCCCCGGACAGGGACGTTGTCCTACGAGCAGTACTTC.

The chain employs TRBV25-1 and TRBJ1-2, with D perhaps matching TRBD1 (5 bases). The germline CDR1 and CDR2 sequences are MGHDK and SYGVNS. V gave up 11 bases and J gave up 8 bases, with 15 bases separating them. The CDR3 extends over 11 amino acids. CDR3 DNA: TGTGCCGCAGAAAGGCAGGGAGGCTACACCTTC. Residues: CAAERQGGYTF.

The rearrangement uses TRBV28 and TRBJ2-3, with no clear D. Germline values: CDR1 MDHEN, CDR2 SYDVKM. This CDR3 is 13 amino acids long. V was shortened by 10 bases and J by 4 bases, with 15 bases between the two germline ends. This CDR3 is CATWALFSDTQYF. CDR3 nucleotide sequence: TGTGCCACCTGGGCCCTCTTTTCAGATACGCAGTATTTT.

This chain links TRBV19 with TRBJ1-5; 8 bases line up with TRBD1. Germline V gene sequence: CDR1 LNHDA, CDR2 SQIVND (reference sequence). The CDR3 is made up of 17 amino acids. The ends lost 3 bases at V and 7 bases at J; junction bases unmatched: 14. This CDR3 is CASSMGRDRREEQPQHF. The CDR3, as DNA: TGTGCCAGTAGTATGGGAAGGGACAGGAGAGAAGAACAGCCCCAGCATTTT.

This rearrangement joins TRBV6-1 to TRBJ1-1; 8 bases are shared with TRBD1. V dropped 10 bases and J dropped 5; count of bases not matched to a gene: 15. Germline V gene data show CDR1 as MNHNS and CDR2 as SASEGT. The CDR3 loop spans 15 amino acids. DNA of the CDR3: TGTGCCACCACCCGGACAGGGCCGGCGGGAACTGAAGCTTTCTTT. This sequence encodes CATTRTGPAGTEAFF.

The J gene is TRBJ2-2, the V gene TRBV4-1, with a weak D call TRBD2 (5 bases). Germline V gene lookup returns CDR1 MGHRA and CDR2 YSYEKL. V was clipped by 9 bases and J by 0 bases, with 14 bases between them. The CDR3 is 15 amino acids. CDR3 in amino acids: CASGFGVTNTGELFF. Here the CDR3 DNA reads TGCGCCAGTGGATTCGGGGTAACGAACACCGGGGAGCTGTTTTTT.

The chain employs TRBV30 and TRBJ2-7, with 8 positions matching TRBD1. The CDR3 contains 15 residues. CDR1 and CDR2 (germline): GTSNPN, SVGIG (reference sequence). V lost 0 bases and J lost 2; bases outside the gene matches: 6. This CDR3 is CAWSVSSGGPYEQYF. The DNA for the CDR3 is TGTGCCTGGAGTGTAAGTTCAGGGGGCCCCTACGAGCAGTACTTC.

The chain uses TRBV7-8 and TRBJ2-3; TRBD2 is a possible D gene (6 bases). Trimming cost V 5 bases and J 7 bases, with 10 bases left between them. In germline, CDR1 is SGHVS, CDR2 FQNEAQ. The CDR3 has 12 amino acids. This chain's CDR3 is CASSKGLNTQYF. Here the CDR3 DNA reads TGTGCCAGCAGCAAGGGACTCAATACGCAGTATTTT.

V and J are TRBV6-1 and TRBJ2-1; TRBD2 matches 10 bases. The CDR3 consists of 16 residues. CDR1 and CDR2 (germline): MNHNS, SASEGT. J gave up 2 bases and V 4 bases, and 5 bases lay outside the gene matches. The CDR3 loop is CASSALAGGAYNEQFF. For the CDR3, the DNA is TGTGCCAGCAGTGCCTTAGCGGGGGGCGCCTACAATGAGCAGTTCTTC.

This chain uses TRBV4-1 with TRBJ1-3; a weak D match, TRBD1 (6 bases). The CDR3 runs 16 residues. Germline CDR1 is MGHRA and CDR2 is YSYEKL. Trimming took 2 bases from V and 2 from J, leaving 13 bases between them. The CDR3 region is CASSQLQGLAGNTIYF. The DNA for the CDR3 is TGCGCCAGCAGCCAATTACAGGGTCTTGCTGGAAACACCATATATTTT.

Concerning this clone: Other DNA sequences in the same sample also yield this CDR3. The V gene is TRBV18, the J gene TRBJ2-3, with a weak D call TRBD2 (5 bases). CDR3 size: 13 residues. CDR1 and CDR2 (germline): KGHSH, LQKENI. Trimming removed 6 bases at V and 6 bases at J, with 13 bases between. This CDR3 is CASSRKTGDTQYF. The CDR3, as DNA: TGTGCCAGCTCCCGTAAGACGGGGGATACGCAGTATTTT.

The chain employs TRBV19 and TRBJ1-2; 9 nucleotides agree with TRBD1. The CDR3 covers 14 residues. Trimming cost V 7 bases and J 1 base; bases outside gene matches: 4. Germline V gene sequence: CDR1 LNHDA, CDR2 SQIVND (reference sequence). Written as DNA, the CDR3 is TGTGCCAGTACCGCGGGACAGGGTAACTATGGCTACACCTTC. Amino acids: CASTAGQGNYGYTF.

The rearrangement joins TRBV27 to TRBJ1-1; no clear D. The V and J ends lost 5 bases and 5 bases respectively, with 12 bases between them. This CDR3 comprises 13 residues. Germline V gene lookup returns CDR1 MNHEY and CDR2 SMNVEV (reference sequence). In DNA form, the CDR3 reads TGTGCCAGCAGTCCGGTGAGAGGGACTGAAGCTTTCTTT. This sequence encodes CASSPVRGTEAFF.

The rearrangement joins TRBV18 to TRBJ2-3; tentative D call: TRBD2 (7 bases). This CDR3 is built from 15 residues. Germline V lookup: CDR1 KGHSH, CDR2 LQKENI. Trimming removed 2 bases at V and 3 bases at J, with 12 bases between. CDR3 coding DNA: TGTGCCAGCTCACCAGGGGGGGCTGGAACAGATACGCAGTATTTT. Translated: CASSPGGAGTDTQYF.

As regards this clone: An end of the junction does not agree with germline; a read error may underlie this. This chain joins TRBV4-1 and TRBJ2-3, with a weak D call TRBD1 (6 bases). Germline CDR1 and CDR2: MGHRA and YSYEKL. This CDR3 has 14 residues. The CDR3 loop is CASSPHRGTDTQYF. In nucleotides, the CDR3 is TGCGCCAGTAGCCCTCACAGGGGCACAGATACGCAGTATTTT.